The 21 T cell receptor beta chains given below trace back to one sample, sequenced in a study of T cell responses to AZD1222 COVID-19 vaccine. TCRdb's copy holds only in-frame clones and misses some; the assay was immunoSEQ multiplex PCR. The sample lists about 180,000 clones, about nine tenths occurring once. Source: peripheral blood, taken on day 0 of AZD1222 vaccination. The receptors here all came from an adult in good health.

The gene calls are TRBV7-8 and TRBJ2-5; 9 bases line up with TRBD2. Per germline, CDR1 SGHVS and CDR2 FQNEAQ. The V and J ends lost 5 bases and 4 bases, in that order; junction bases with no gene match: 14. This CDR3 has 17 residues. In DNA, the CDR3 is TGTGCCAGCAGCCTCGGGGGGCTAGCGGGAATTGGAGAGACCCAGTACTTC. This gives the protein CASSLGGLAGIGETQYF.

In nucleotides, the CDR3 is TGTGCCAGCAGCTTGGCCAAGGACAGGCCGAACACCGGGGAGCTGTTTTTT. Its protein is CASSLAKDRPNTGELFF. The V and J genes are TRBV5-4 and TRBJ2-2; 7 bases map to TRBD1. This CDR3 region has 17 residues. The V segment lost 0 bases and the J segment 0 bases; nucleotides outside the gene matches: 5. The germline V gene encodes CDR1 SGHNT and CDR2 YYREEE (reference sequence). The full variable domain, its missing parts supplied by reference TRBV5-4 and TRBJ2-2, is ETGVTQSPTHLIKTRGQQVTLRCSSQSGHNTVSWYQQALGQGPQFIFQYYREEENGRGNFPPRFSGLQFPNYSSELNVNALELDDSALYLCASSLAKDRPNTGELFFGEGSRLTVL.

CDR3 sequence: CAWSRTGMSAGYEKLFF. CDR3 bases: TGTGCCTGGAGCCGGACGGGGATGAGTGCGGGATATGAAAAACTGTTTTTT. The chain joins TRBV30 to TRBJ1-4; D is unresolved. Trimming pared 3 bases from V and 6 bases from J, leaving 23 bases between. Germline V gives CDR1 GTSNPN, CDR2 SVGIG (reference sequence). The CDR3 is made up of 17 amino acids.

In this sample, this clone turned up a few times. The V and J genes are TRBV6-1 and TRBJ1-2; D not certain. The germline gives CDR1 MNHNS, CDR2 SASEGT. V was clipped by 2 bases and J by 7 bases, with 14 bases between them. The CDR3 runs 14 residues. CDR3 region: CASSESPGMSGYTF. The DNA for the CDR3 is TGTGCCAGCAGTGAATCACCGGGTATGAGTGGCTACACCTTC.

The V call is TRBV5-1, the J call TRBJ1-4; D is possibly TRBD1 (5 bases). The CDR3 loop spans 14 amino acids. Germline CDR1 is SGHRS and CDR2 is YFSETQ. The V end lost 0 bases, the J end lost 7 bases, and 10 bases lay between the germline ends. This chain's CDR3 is CASSLGGRIEKLFF. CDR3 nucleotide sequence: TGCGCCAGCAGCTTGGGGGGACGGATTGAAAAACTGTTTTTT.

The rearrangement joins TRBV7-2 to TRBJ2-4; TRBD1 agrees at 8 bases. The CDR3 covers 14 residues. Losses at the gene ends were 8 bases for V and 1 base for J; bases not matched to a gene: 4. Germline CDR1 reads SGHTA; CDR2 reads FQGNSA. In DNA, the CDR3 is TGTGCCAGCGGGCAGGGGGCGGCCAAAAACATTCAGTACTTC. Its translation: CASGQGAAKNIQYF.

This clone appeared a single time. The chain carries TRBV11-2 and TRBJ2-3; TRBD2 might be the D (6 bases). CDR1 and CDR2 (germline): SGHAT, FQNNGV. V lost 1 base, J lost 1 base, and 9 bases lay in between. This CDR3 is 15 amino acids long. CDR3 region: CASSLAGVRTDTQYF. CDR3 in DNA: TGTGCCAGCAGCTTAGCGGGGGTCCGCACAGATACGCAGTATTTT.

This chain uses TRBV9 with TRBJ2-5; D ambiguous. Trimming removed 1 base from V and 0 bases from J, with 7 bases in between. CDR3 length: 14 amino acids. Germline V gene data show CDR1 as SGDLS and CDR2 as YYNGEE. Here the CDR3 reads CASSVSGNQETQYF. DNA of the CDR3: TGTGCCAGCAGCGTATCTGGTAACCAAGAGACCCAGTACTTC.

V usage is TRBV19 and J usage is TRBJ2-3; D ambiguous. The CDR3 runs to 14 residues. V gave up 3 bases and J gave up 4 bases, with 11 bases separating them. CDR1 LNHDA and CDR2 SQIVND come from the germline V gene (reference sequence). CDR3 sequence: CASSMPRLSDTQYF. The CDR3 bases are TGTGCCAGTAGTATGCCCCGACTTTCAGATACGCAGTATTTT.

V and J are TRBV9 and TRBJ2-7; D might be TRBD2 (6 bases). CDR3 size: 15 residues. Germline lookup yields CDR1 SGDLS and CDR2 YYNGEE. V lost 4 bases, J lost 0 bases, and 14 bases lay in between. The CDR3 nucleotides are TGTGCCAGCAGCCCGGGACTCACTACCTCCTACGAGCAGTACTTC. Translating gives CASSPGLTTSYEQYF.

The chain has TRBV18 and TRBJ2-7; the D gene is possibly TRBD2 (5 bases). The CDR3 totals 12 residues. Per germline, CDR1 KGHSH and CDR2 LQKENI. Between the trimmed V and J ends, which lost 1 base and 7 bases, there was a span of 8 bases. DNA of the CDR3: TGTGCCAGCTCACCACTTGGGGAGGAGCAGTACTTC. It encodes CASSPLGEEQYF.

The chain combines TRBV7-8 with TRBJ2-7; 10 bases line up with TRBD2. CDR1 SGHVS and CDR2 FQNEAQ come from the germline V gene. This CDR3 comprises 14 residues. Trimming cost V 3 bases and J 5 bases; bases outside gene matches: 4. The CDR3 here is CASSFQREGHEQYF. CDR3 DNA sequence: TGTGCCAGCAGCTTTCAGCGGGAGGGCCACGAGCAGTACTTC.

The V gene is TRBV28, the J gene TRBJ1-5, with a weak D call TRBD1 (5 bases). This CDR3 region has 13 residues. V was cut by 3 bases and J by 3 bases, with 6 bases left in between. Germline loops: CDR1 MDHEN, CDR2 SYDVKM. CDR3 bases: TGTGCCAGCAGTTTGGGACCCAATCAGCCCCAGCATTTT. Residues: CASSLGPNQPQHF.

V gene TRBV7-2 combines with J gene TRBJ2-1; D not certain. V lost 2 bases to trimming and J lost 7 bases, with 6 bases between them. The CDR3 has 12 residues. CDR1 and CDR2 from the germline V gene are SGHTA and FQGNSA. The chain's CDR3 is CASSLSRNEQFF. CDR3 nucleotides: TGTGCCAGCAGCTTATCGAGGAATGAGCAGTTCTTC.

CDR3 loop: CAGKLAGGPGGTQYF. The DNA for the CDR3 is TGTGCCGGAAAACTAGCGGGAGGGCCCGGGGGTACGCAGTATTTT. The chain couples TRBV30 to TRBJ2-3; 13 bases map to TRBD2. Germline trimming cut 8 bases from V and 8 bases from J; bases unmatched to any gene: 13. CDR3 length equals 15 residues. CDR1 GTSNPN and CDR2 SVGIG come from the germline V gene (reference sequence).

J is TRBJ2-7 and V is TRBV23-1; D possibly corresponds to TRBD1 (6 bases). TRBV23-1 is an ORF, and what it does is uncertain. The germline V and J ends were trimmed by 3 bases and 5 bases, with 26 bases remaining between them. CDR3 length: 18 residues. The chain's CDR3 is CASSQERVWGHGRHEQYF. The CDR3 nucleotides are TGCGCCAGCAGTCAGGAAAGGGTCTGGGGACACGGCCGGCACGAGCAGTACTTC.

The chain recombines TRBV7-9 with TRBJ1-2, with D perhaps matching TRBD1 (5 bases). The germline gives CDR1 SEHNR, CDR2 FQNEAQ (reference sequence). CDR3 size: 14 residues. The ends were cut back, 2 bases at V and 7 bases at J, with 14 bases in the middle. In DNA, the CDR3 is TGTGCCAGCAGCTTAATACAGGCCTCCGGTGGCTACACCTTC. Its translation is CASSLIQASGGYTF. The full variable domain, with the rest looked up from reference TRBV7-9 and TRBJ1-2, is DTGVSQNPRHKITKRGQNVTFRCDPISEHNRLYWYRQTLGQGPEFLTYFQNEAQLEKSRLLSDRFSAERPKGSFSTLEIQRTEQGDSAMYLCASSLIQASGGYTFGSGTRLTVV.

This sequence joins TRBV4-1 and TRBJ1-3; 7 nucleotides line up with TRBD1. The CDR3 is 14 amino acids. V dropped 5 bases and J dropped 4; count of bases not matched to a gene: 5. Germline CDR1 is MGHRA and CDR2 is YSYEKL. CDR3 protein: CASSDRDAGNTIYF. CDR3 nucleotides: TGCGCCAGCAGCGACAGGGACGCCGGAAACACCATATATTTT.

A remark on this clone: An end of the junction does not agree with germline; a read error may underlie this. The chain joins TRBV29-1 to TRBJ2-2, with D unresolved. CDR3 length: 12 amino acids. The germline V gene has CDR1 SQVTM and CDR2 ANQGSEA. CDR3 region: CATETNTGELFF. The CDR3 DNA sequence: TGTGCCACAGAGACGAACACCGGGGAGCTGTTTTTT.

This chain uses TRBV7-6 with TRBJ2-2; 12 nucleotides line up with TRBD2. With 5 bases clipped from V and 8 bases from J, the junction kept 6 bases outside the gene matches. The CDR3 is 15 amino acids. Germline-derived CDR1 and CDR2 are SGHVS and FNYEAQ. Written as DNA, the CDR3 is TGTGCCAGCAGCCCTCGACTAGCGGGAGATGGGGAGCTGTTTTTT. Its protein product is CASSPRLAGDGELFF.

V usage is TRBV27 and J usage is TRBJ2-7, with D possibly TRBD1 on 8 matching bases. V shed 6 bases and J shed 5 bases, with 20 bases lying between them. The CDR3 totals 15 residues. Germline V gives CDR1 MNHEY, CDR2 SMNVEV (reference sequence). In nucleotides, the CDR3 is TGTGCCAGCAGAGGTTACGACAGGGGAGGGGACGAGCAGTACTTC. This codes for CASRGYDRGGDEQYF.